This T cell receptor beta chain was found in a study of T cell changes during pregnancy in multiple sclerosis. V dropped 4 bases and J dropped 2; count of bases not matched to a gene: 2. Germline V gene lookup returns CDR1 MNHEY and CDR2 SMNVEV (reference sequence). The CDR3 totals 14 residues. Measured with immunoSEQ multiplex PCR; TCRdb has only the in-frame clones, and not every one. This table holds 60,000 to 95,000 clones, 75% to 95% found once. The chain uses TRBV27 and TRBJ2-4; 7 nucleotides line up with TRBD1. This receptor was taken from a female donor with multiple sclerosis, enrolled in a pregnancy study. The sample consisted of CD4+ T cells from peripheral blood mononuclear cells, taken before pregnancy. The CDR3 sequence is CASSSTGTKNIQYF. The CDR3 DNA follows: TGTGCCAGCAGTTCGACAGGGACCAAAAACATTCAGTACTTC.